The 8 T cell receptor beta chains below come from one sample, sequenced in a study of response to subunit inactivated influenza vaccine. TCRdb redid the calling of the RT-PCR reads with MiXCR, one entry per CDR3 protein. Of hundreds of thousands of distinct CDR3 sequences in the sample, around 15% were seen once. The sequencing used PBMCs from blood, collected 14 days before vaccination. All receptors come from a man in his fifties or sixties who received an inactivated influenza vaccine.

This clonotype has at least ten counts. This chain connects TRBV20-1 to TRBJ1-1; unclear D gene. V lost 5 bases and J lost 3, with 13 bases in between. The germline V gene has CDR1 DFQATT and CDR2 SNEGSKA (reference sequence). The CDR3 runs to 13 residues. CDR3 DNA: TGCAGTGCTTACGGACCTACCGACACTGAAGCTTTCTTT. As protein: CSAYGPTDTEAFF.

This clonotype has at least ten counts. V usage is TRBV9 and J usage is TRBJ2-3; D gene unclear. Trimming cost V 6 bases and J 2 bases, with 1 base left between them. Germline V gene data show CDR1 as SGDLS and CDR2 as YYNGEE. The CDR3 is 10 residues long. CDR3 in amino acids: CASNTDTQYF. DNA of the CDR3: TGTGCCAGCAACACAGATACGCAGTATTTT.

The gene calls are TRBV11-3 and TRBJ2-7, with TRBD1 matching 7 bases. The germline V gene encodes CDR1 SGHNT and CDR2 YENEEA. With V trimmed by 5 bases and J by 3 bases, 4 bases remained unmatched. The CDR3 extends over 13 amino acids. This chain's CDR3 is CASSPTGYYEQYF. CDR3 DNA sequence: TGTGCCAGCAGCCCGACAGGGTACTACGAGCAGTACTTC.

V usage is TRBV16 and J usage is TRBJ2-1; D might be TRBD1 or TRBD2, each matching 5 bases. This CDR3 is built from 14 residues. Deletions cut 0 bases from V and 6 bases from J, with 9 bases between. Germline loops: CDR1 KGHSY, CDR2 FQNENV. The CDR3 DNA reads as TGTGCCAGCAGCCAATCCCGGGGCTCCAATGAGCAGTTCTTC. Its translation: CASSQSRGSNEQFF.

The CDR3 spells CASSQTGTIDSTDTQYF. CDR3 sequence (DNA): TGTGCCAGCAGCCAAACCGGGACTATAGATAGCACAGATACGCAGTATTTT. The chain recombines TRBV4-2 with TRBJ2-3; TRBD2 matches at 7 bases. Germline trimming cut 2 bases from V and 0 bases from J; bases unmatched to any gene: 8. The CDR3 has 17 residues. Germline loops: CDR1 LGHNA, CDR2 YNFKEQ.

CDR3 protein: CASSPSHTGGYTF. The CDR3 bases are TGTGCCAGCAGCCCCTCGCACACGGGGGGCTACACCTTC. The rearrangement links TRBV7-2 to TRBJ1-2; D remains unclear. Germline values: CDR1 SGHTA, CDR2 FQGNSA. V lost 5 bases and J lost 8, with 15 bases in between. The CDR3 length is 13 residues.

In its sample, this clonotype was seen many times. This rearrangement joins TRBV4-1 to TRBJ2-7; D remains ambiguous. V lost 1 base and J lost 0, with 16 bases in between. This CDR3 is built from 17 residues. The germline gives CDR1 MGHRA, CDR2 YSYEKL. The CDR3 region has the DNA TGCGCCAGCAGCCAAGCGGGCATGCGTCAACTCTCCTACGAGCAGTACTTC. It translates to CASSQAGMRQLSYEQYF.

The gene calls are TRBV6-2 or TRBV6-3 and TRBJ2-7; D gene unclear. Trimming removed 7 bases from V and 3 bases from J, with 13 bases in between. The CDR3 is made up of 13 amino acids. Germline CDR1 MNHEY, CDR2 SVGEGT. This CDR3 reads CASITTRNYEQYF. The DNA for the CDR3 is TGTGCCAGCATCACGACACGGAACTACGAGCAGTACTTC.